The 30 T cell receptor beta chains presented below share a single source sample, sequenced in a study of T cells in tuberculosis. Measured with immunoSEQ multiplex PCR; TCRdb has only the in-frame clones, and not every one. In the table there are about 34,000 clones, more than 85% of which are singletons. The sample comprised PBMCs. The source of these receptors is a donor aged 10-35 years with latent tuberculosis or without tuberculosis infection.

This rearrangement joins TRBV5-1 to TRBJ1-4; D is possibly TRBD1 (5 bases). Looked up from germline, CDR1 is SGHRS and CDR2 is YFSETQ. Trimming shortened V by 6 bases and J by 6 bases, and 21 bases separated the two germline ends. The CDR3 sequence is 16 residues long. The CDR3 protein is CASNGHRSKYDEKLFF. DNA of the CDR3: TGCGCCAGCAACGGCCACAGGAGTAAGTATGATGAAAAACTGTTTTTT.

The V call is TRBV28, the J call TRBJ2-1, with 13 bases that match TRBD2. CDR3 size: 14 residues. V gave up 3 bases and J gave up 13 bases; unmatched junction bases: 6. Looked up from germline, CDR1 is MDHEN and CDR2 is SYDVKM. CDR3: CASSLWGLAGFQFF. The CDR3 DNA reads TGTGCCAGCAGTTTGTGGGGACTAGCGGGATTCCAGTTCTTC.

V and J are TRBV5-5 and TRBJ1-2; TRBD1 agrees at 7 bases. This CDR3 is 17 amino acids long. V shed 0 bases and J 2 bases; nucleotides not matched to a gene: 10. Per germline, CDR1 SGHKS and CDR2 YYEKEE (reference sequence). CDR3 residues: CASSLDATMTGNYGYTF. The CDR3 nucleotides are TGTGCCAGCAGCTTGGACGCTACCATGACAGGGAACTATGGCTACACCTTC. Combining the CDR3 with reference TRBV5-5 and TRBJ1-2 gives the whole variable domain DAGVTQSPTHLIKTRGQQVTLRCSPISGHKSVSWYQQVLGQGPQFIFQYYEKEERGRGNFPDRFSARQFPNYSSELNVNALLLGDSALYLCASSLDATMTGNYGYTFGSGTRLTVV.

The CDR3 nucleotides read TGTGCCAGCAGTTCCGGTTTGGACAGGGCTTGGAACACCATATATTTT. Translation: CASSSGLDRAWNTIYF. The genes are TRBV27 and TRBJ1-3, with 8 bases identical to TRBD1. J was trimmed by 7 bases and V by 4 bases; bases with no gene match: 12. CDR3 size: 16 residues. Germline values: CDR1 MNHEY, CDR2 SMNVEV (reference sequence).

V is TRBV11-2 and J is TRBJ1-5; 8 bases map to TRBD1. From germline, CDR1 is SGHAT and CDR2 FQNNGV. The CDR3 contains 16 residues. V was pared by 4 bases and J by 1 base, with 6 bases of the junction left unmatched. CDR3: CASSYWTGTSNQPQHF. The CDR3, as DNA: TGTGCCAGCAGCTATTGGACAGGGACCAGCAATCAGCCCCAGCATTTT.

This clone was counted once. V usage is TRBV5-1 and J usage is TRBJ1-3; the match to TRBD1 covers 8 bases. The CDR3 has 15 amino acids. The germline V gene encodes CDR1 SGHRS and CDR2 YFSETQ. The junction had 7 bases not matched to a gene; V was cut back by 5 bases and J by 3 bases. The CDR3 sequence: CASRGGGQGGNTIYF. The CDR3, as DNA: TGCGCCAGCAGGGGAGGAGGACAGGGTGGAAACACCATATATTTT.

The gene calls are TRBV7-2 and TRBJ2-7, with 10 bases that match TRBD1. CDR1 SGHTA and CDR2 FQGNSA come from the germline V gene. The ends lost 5 bases at V and 6 bases at J; junction bases unmatched: 10. The CDR3 runs to 15 residues. The CDR3 DNA sequence: TGTGCCAGCAGCGCGCAGACAGGGGGCATCGGCGAGCAGTACTTC. As protein: CASSAQTGGIGEQYF.

This chain joins TRBV10-3 and TRBJ1-2; D unresolved. Germline V CDR1 and CDR2: ENHRY, SYGVKD. Trimming took off 0 bases at V and 3 bases at J, with 8 bases between the two ends. This CDR3 has 14 residues. As DNA, the CDR3 is TGTGCCATCAGTGAGTCGGAGGCCCACTATGGCTACACCTTC. Protein product: CAISESEAHYGYTF.

This chain links TRBV6-4 with TRBJ1-5; 12 bases align to TRBD1. The CDR3 loop spans 20 amino acids. The V gene's germline CDR1 is MRHNA and CDR2 SNTAGT. Trimming at V came to 4 bases and at J to 6 bases, leaving 19 bases not matched to a gene. The CDR3 is CASSGVHRDRGLGMCQPQHF. DNA of the CDR3: TGTGCCAGCAGTGGGGTACACCGGGACAGGGGGCTCGGGATGTGTCAGCCCCAGCATTTT.

CDR3 protein: CASSFLRDSLYPSGEKLFF. CDR3 nucleotide sequence: TGTGCCAGCAGTTTTCTGCGGGACAGTCTTTACCCTTCAGGAGAAAAACTGTTTTTT. The V gene is TRBV28, the J gene TRBJ1-4; 7 bases agree with TRBD1. The germline gives CDR1 MDHEN, CDR2 SYDVKM. This CDR3 region has 19 residues. The junction had 21 bases not matched to a gene; V was cut back by 3 bases and J by 8 bases. The full variable domain, rest sourced from reference TRBV28 and TRBJ1-4, is DVKVTQSSRYLVKRTGEKVFLECVQDMDHENMFWYRQDPGLGLRLIYFSYDVKMKEKGDIPEGYSVSREKKERFSLILESASTNQTSMYLCASSFLRDSLYPSGEKLFFGSGTQLSVL.

The table lists this clone with a count of one. The CDR3 protein is CASRHRTARGNQPQHF. CDR3 nucleotides: TGTGCCAGTAGGCATAGAACAGCCAGGGGCAATCAGCCCCAGCATTTT. The rearrangement links TRBV19 to TRBJ1-5, with a weak D call TRBD1 (5 bases). This CDR3 has 16 amino acids. CDR1 is LNHDA, CDR2 SQIVND, per germline (reference sequence). The V end was cut by 6 bases, the J end by 2 bases, with 17 bases between.

The rearrangement uses TRBV2 and TRBJ1-1, with no clear D. Between the trimmed V and J ends, which lost 3 bases and 0 bases, there was a span of 5 bases. CDR3 length: 13 amino acids. The germline gives CDR1 SNHLY, CDR2 FYNNEI. The DNA for the CDR3 is TGTGCCAGCAGTGATGAGTTGAACACTGAAGCTTTCTTT. As protein: CASSDELNTEAFF.

V is TRBV29-1 and J is TRBJ1-1; TRBD1 matches at 9 bases. With V trimmed by 6 bases and J by 4 bases, 6 bases remained unmatched. CDR1 and CDR2 (germline): SQVTM, ANQGSEA. This CDR3 spans 13 amino acids. In nucleotides, the CDR3 is TGCAGCGTCTCGGGACAGGGAATCACTGAAGCTTTCTTT. It encodes CSVSGQGITEAFF. Supplemented by reference TRBV29-1 and TRBJ1-1, the full variable domain reads SAVISQKPSRDICQRGTSLTIQCQVDSQVTMMFWYRQQPGQSLTLIATANQGSEATYESGFVIDKFPISRPNLTFSTLTVSNMSPEDSSIYLCSVSGQGITEAFFGQGTRLTVV.

This chain uses TRBV2 with TRBJ2-2; 11 bases match TRBD2. From germline, CDR1 is SNHLY and CDR2 FYNNEI. J was trimmed by 0 bases and V by 6 bases; bases with no gene match: 12. CDR3 length: 19 amino acids. CDR3 sequence: CASRLGGSGRAPNTGELFF. The DNA of the CDR3 is TGTGCCAGCAGACTCGGAGGTAGCGGGAGGGCCCCGAACACCGGGGAGCTGTTTTTT.

The CDR3 DNA reads as TGTGCCAGCAGCTTAGAAAGGGGGCTAGTGGGTGATGAAGCTTTCTTT. As protein: CASSLERGLVGDEAFF. The V gene is TRBV13, the J gene TRBJ1-1, with TRBD1 matching over 7 bases. Germline V lookup: CDR1 PRHDT, CDR2 FYEKMQ (reference sequence). V was pared by 1 base and J by 7 bases, with 12 bases of the junction left unmatched. The CDR3 is 16 residues long.

This chain connects TRBV7-2 to TRBJ1-5; TRBD1 matches at 8 bases. This CDR3 has 15 amino acids. The junction had 2 bases not matched to a gene; V was cut back by 3 bases and J by 1 base. Per germline, CDR1 SGHTA and CDR2 FQGNSA. DNA for the CDR3: TGTGCCAGCAGCTTTACAGGGGGAAGCAATCAGCCCCAGCATTTT. Amino acid sequence: CASSFTGGSNQPQHF.

CDR3 residues: CASSLLTASTDTQYF. In DNA form, the CDR3 reads TGTGCCAGCAGCTTATTAACAGCAAGCACAGATACGCAGTATTTT. The V gene is TRBV5-6, the J gene TRBJ2-3, with D hard to call. Germline assignment: CDR1 SGHDT and CDR2 YYEEEE. The V end was cut by 2 bases, the J end by 0 bases, with 10 bases between. This CDR3 has 15 residues.

Only one count was recorded for this clone. The chain employs TRBV14 and TRBJ2-5; D is unclear. CDR3 size: 11 residues. Germline lookup yields CDR1 SGHDN and CDR2 FVKESK. V was clipped by 2 bases and J by 4 bases, with 2 bases between them. The CDR3 nucleotides read TGTGCCAGCAGCCAACGAGAGACCCAGTACTTC. Its translation is CASSQRETQYF.

V usage is TRBV4-1 and J usage is TRBJ1-2; D remains unclear. V dropped 0 bases and J dropped 8 bases, with 25 bases sitting between them. The CDR3 covers 18 residues. Germline lookup yields CDR1 MGHRA and CDR2 YSYEKL. CDR3 sequence: CASSQDYVRGNNPMGYTF. CDR3 DNA: TGCGCCAGCAGCCAAGATTACGTACGGGGAAATAATCCGATGGGCTACACCTTC.

The gene calls are TRBV4-2 and TRBJ2-7; TRBD1 aligns across 9 bases. With 2 bases clipped from V and 3 bases from J, the junction kept 8 bases outside the gene matches. Germline V gene lookup returns CDR1 LGHNA and CDR2 YNFKEQ. The CDR3 runs 16 residues. The CDR3 loop is CASSQPNRGLVYEQYF. The DNA for the CDR3 is TGTGCCAGCAGCCAACCGAACAGGGGGCTAGTCTACGAGCAGTACTTC.

The rearrangement uses TRBV5-1 and TRBJ2-5; a possible D gene is TRBD2 (5 bases). This CDR3 comprises 14 residues. The germline V gene encodes CDR1 SGHRS and CDR2 YFSETQ. Trimming cost V 2 bases and J 4 bases, with 12 bases left between them. The CDR3 DNA sequence: TGCGCCAGCAGCTTTTCTAGCCCGGCAGAGACCCAGTACTTC. Protein: CASSFSSPAETQYF.

The rearrangement links TRBV15 to TRBJ2-2; tentative D call: TRBD2 (5 bases). The CDR3 runs 16 residues. Germline V lookup: CDR1 LNHNV, CDR2 YYDKDF (reference sequence). V lost 0 bases and J lost 5, with 13 bases in between. The CDR3 protein is CATSRDGRVGTGELFF. For the CDR3, the DNA is TGTGCCACCAGCAGAGATGGGCGGGTGGGGACCGGGGAGCTGTTTTTT.

V and J are TRBV6-8 and TRBJ2-7; maybe TRBD1 (5 bases). The CDR3 covers 14 residues. Deletions cut 2 bases from V and 3 bases from J, with 11 bases between. Germline values: CDR1 MNHGY, CDR2 SAAAGT. For the CDR3, the DNA is TGTGCCAGCAGTTACCTCGACAGAGACTACGAGCAGTACTTC. The encoded protein is CASSYLDRDYEQYF.

The gene calls are TRBV11-3 and TRBJ1-4, with no clear D. CDR1 and CDR2 (germline): SGHNT, YENEEA. This CDR3 is 15 amino acids long. The V and J ends lost 0 bases and 5 bases respectively, with 10 bases between them. The CDR3 DNA follows: TGTGCCAGCAGCTTAGATCCACAGAAGAATGAAAAACTGTTTTTT. It codes for CASSLDPQKNEKLFF.

This chain connects TRBV27 to TRBJ2-7; D uncertain. The CDR3 spans 15 residues. The ends were cut back, 2 bases at V and 2 bases at J, with 13 bases in the middle. Per the germline V gene, CDR1 is MNHEY and CDR2 is SMNVEV (reference sequence). This chain's CDR3 is CASSLTTMAAYEQYF. The DNA for the CDR3 is TGTGCCAGCAGTTTAACCACCATGGCCGCCTACGAGCAGTACTTC.

The gene calls are TRBV7-9 and TRBJ2-3; D remains ambiguous. The V and J ends lost 7 bases and 5 bases respectively, with 4 bases between them. The germline gives CDR1 SEHNR, CDR2 FQNEAQ (reference sequence). The CDR3 is 10 amino acids. The CDR3 region is CASTVDTQYF. The CDR3 DNA sequence: TGTGCCAGCACGGTAGATACGCAGTATTTT.

The chain combines TRBV29-1 with TRBJ2-5; TRBD2 agrees at 10 bases. The CDR3 is 16 amino acids. Germline CDR1 and CDR2: SQVTM and ANQGSEA. V trimming: 3 bases; J trimming: 4 bases; junction bases outside the gene matches: 11. As DNA, the CDR3 is TGCAGCGTTGATACGGCTAGCGGGGGAATGTTAGAGACCCAGTACTTC. The encoded protein is CSVDTASGGMLETQYF.

The chain uses TRBV7-6 and TRBJ1-2; 10 bases map to TRBD1. Germline V CDR1 and CDR2: SGHVS, FNYEAQ. The CDR3 spans 17 residues. The trim removed 1 base at V and 2 bases at J, leaving 7 bases unmatched. CDR3 residues: CASSLGGQGPLNYGYTF. CDR3 coding DNA: TGTGCCAGCAGCTTAGGGGGACAGGGGCCCCTAAACTATGGCTACACCTTC. The variable domain in full, with the rest retrieved from reference TRBV7-6 and TRBJ1-2, is GAGVSQSPRYKVTKRGQDVALRCDPISGHVSLYWYRQALGQGPEFLTYFNYEAQQDKSGLPNDRFSAERPEGSISTLTIQRTEQRDSAMYRCASSLGGQGPLNYGYTFGSGTRLTVV.

The gene calls are TRBV9 and TRBJ2-7, with D maybe TRBD1 (5 bases). The CDR3 contains 14 residues. The V end lost 0 bases, the J end lost 5 bases, and 12 bases lay between the germline ends. The germline CDR1 and CDR2 sequences are SGDLS and YYNGEE. DNA for the CDR3: TGTGCCAGCAGCGTAGGGGCAGGGCAGGACGAGCAGTACTTC. This gives the protein CASSVGAGQDEQYF. The complete variable domain, with remaining parts taken from reference TRBV9 and TRBJ2-7, reads DSGVTQTPKHLITATGQRVTLRCSPRSGDLSVYWYQQSLDQGLQFLIQYYNGEERAKGNILERFSAQQFPDLHSELNLSSLELGDSALYFCASSVGAGQDEQYFGPGTRLTVT.

The chain is built from TRBV5-1 and TRBJ2-4, with 7 nucleotides matching TRBD1. Trimming took 4 bases from V and 1 from J; bases not matched to a gene: 17. Germline CDR1 is SGHRS and CDR2 is YFSETQ. CDR3 length: 19 amino acids. The CDR3 DNA reads TGCGCCAGCAGCCCGACAGACAGGGCGGTCGGACTGGCCAAAAACATTCAGTACTTC. This codes for CASSPTDRAVGLAKNIQYF.